A single sample gave rise to the 13 T cell receptor beta chains below, sequenced in a study of blood T cell repertoires in COVID-19. Sequenced by immunoSEQ multiplex PCR; TCRdb stores in-frame clones only, minus some. The data show about 64,000 clones, with nearly 90% seen just once and around 4.2% held by the top ten. Sequences were obtained from peripheral blood. Source of these receptors: a man in his 70s with acute or convalescent COVID-19.

CDR3 amino acids: CASSLPASGVQETQYF. The CDR3 nucleotides read TGTGCCAGCAGCTTACCGGCTAGCGGGGTCCAAGAGACCCAGTACTTC. The genes are TRBV7-8 and TRBJ2-5; 9 bases agree with TRBD2. Germline lookup yields CDR1 SGHVS and CDR2 FQNEAQ. The CDR3 is made up of 16 amino acids. The V and J ends lost 2 bases and 1 base, in that order; junction bases with no gene match: 5. Combining the CDR3 with reference TRBV7-8 and TRBJ2-5 gives the whole variable domain GAGVSQSPRYKVAKRGQDVALRCDPISGHVSLFWYQQALGQGPEFLTYFQNEAQLDKSGLPSDRFFAERPEGSVSTLKIQRTQQEDSAVYLCASSLPASGVQETQYFGPGTRLLVL.

V and J are TRBV7-8 and TRBJ1-1; no firm D call. Trimming took off 7 bases at V and 7 bases at J, with 16 bases between the two ends. The CDR3 has 13 amino acids. Looked up from germline, CDR1 is SGHVS and CDR2 is FQNEAQ. CDR3 loop: CASTSGPEGEAFF. CDR3 nucleotides: TGTGCCAGCACCTCCGGACCAGAGGGTGAAGCTTTCTTT.

The table lists this clone with a few counts. CDR3 in DNA: TGTGCCAGCAGCTTGTTGGAGTACGAGCAGTACTTC. Its translation: CASSLLEYEQYF. The chain combines TRBV5-6 with TRBJ2-7; no clear D gene. The CDR3 totals 12 residues. V dropped 1 base and J dropped 4 bases, with 6 bases sitting between them. In germline, CDR1 is SGHDT, CDR2 YYEEEE.

The rearrangement uses TRBV2 and TRBJ2-3; D is unresolved. Germline V gives CDR1 SNHLY, CDR2 FYNNEI. The CDR3 has 14 residues. The ends were cut back, 4 bases at V and 1 base at J, with 9 bases in the middle. CDR3 DNA: TGTGCCAGCAGTGTGGCCGCCCGCACAGATACGCAGTATTTT. Its protein product is CASSVAARTDTQYF.

By share, this clone counts as medium-sized. Distinct nucleotide sequences in the sample also encode this CDR3. The J gene is TRBJ2-5, the V gene TRBV18; TRBD1 matches 7 bases. CDR1 KGHSH and CDR2 LQKENI come from the germline V gene. V gave up 3 bases and J gave up 3 bases; unmatched junction bases: 1. This CDR3 region has 13 residues. CDR3 DNA sequence: TGTGCCAGCTCACCGGGGACAGAAGAGACCCAGTACTTC. Translated, it gives CASSPGTEETQYF.

The V and J genes are TRBV28 and TRBJ1-2; no definite D call. CDR3 length: 13 residues. CDR1 is MDHEN, CDR2 SYDVKM, per germline. Deletions cut 3 bases from V and 6 bases from J, with 11 bases between. The CDR3 DNA sequence: TGTGCCAGCAGTTTCAGGAGGAGTAATGGCTACACCTTC. Its protein product is CASSFRRSNGYTF.

This clone was seen a single time. This chain uses TRBV5-6 with TRBJ2-5; 7 nucleotides match TRBD2. The junction had 8 bases not matched to a gene; V was cut back by 4 bases and J by 5 bases. From germline, CDR1 is SGHDT and CDR2 YYEEEE. This CDR3 contains 14 residues. For the CDR3, the DNA is TGTGCCAGCAGCCCAAGGACTAGGTGGGAGACCCAGTACTTC. Translating gives CASSPRTRWETQYF.

The V call is TRBV7-6, the J call TRBJ2-2; tentatively, D is TRBD2 (6 bases). Germline CDR1 is SGHVS and CDR2 is FNYEAQ. V dropped 5 bases and J dropped 7 bases, with 14 bases sitting between them. The length of the CDR3 is 14 residues. The CDR3 sequence: CASSPGGTDGELFF. DNA for the CDR3: TGTGCCAGCAGCCCGGGCGGGACGGACGGGGAGCTGTTTTTT.

The J gene is TRBJ2-4, the V gene TRBV5-8, with TRBD2 matching 7 bases. The V gene's germline CDR1 is SGHTS and CDR2 YDEGEE. The CDR3 runs 17 residues. V shed 5 bases, J shed 1 base, and the junction held 12 bases outside the gene matches. CDR3 residues: CASRKGGARGAKNIQYF. CDR3 DNA sequence: TGTGCCAGCAGGAAGGGAGGGGCTCGCGGGGCCAAAAACATTCAGTACTTC.

The CDR3 bases are TGTGCCAGCAGCACTCGAGCTAGCGGGGTCACAGATACGCAGTATTTT. It specifies CASSTRASGVTDTQYF. The rearrangement links TRBV3-1 (or the pseudogene TRBV3-2) to TRBJ2-3; TRBD2 matches at 9 bases. The germline CDR1 and CDR2 sequences are LGHDT and YNNKEL (reference sequence). This CDR3 has 16 residues. The ends lost 5 bases at V and 2 bases at J; junction bases unmatched: 8.

The gene calls are TRBV10-3 and TRBJ1-1; D remains ambiguous. The CDR3 covers 13 residues. The germline V gene has CDR1 ENHRY and CDR2 SYGVKD. V was clipped by 6 bases and J by 0 bases, with 8 bases between them. CDR3 amino acids: CAIRSIMNTEAFF. The CDR3 DNA sequence: TGTGCCATCAGGTCCATCATGAACACTGAAGCTTTCTTT.

V usage is TRBV29-1 and J usage is TRBJ2-7; 10 bases map to TRBD1. Germline CDR1 is SQVTM and CDR2 is ANQGSEA. The CDR3 contains 13 residues. Unmatched junction bases numbered 8, after V lost 7 bases and J lost 5 bases. The CDR3 spells CSAEQDRGNEQYF. CDR3 nucleotide sequence: TGCAGCGCGGAGCAGGACAGGGGGAACGAGCAGTACTTC.

The rearrangement joins TRBV5-1 to TRBJ2-2, with 9 bases that match TRBD1. The CDR3 runs 15 residues. V gave up 2 bases and J gave up 4 bases; unmatched junction bases: 3. CDR1 is SGHRS, CDR2 YFSETQ, per germline. The CDR3 loop reads CASSFEQGATGELFF. The CDR3 DNA reads TGCGCCAGCAGCTTCGAACAGGGGGCCACCGGGGAGCTGTTTTTT.